The entry that follows covers one TCR beta chain sequence. The J segment lost 7 bases and the V segment lost 0 bases, leaving 15 bases of the junction unmatched. The germline gives CDR1 MGHRA, CDR2 YSYEKL. This CDR3 region has 19 residues. These data are taken from a study of CD8 T cells in Susac syndrome. RNA totalling roughly 0.5 to 1 ug underwent reverse transcription with random hexamers. TCRdb reanalysed the immunoSEQ multiplex PCR reads using MiXCR and keeps one entry per CDR3 protein. Among around 300,000 distinct CDR3 sequences listed, roughly 85% were seen once. This receptor was obtained from a human donor with multiple sclerosis. The sequenced sample consisted of CD8+ T cells from PBMCs. V and J are TRBV4-1 and TRBJ2-2, with 9 bases lining up with TRBD2. The CDR3 sequence: CASSQDGRAAGGPIGELFF. The DNA of the CDR3 is TGCGCCAGCAGCCAAGATGGGAGAGCGGCGGGAGGGCCTATCGGGGAGCTGTTTTTT.